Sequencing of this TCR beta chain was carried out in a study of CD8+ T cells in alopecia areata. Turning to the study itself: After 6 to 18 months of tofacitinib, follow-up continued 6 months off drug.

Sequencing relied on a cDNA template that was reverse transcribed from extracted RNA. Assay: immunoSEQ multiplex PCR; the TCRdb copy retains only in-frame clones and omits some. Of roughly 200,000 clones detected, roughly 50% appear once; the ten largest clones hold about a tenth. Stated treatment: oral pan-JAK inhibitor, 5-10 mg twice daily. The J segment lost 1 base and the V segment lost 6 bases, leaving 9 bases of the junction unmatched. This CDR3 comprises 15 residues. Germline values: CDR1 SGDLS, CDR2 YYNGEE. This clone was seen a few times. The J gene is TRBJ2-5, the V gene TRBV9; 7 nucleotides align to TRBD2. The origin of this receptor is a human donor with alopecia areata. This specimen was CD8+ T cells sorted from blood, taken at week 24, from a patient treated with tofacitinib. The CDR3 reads CASTRSGASQETQYF. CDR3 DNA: TGTGCCAGCACCCGAAGCGGGGCGAGCCAAGAGACCCAGTACTTC.